Sequencing of this T cell receptor beta chain was carried out in a study of high-grade serous ovarian cancer treatment subgroups. In the study overall: Samples averaged approximately 14,000 reads and several thousand unique TCR beta rearrangements.

Tumor samples were taken before definitive surgery or chemotherapy. The CDR3 is made up of 15 amino acids. V lost 4 bases and J lost 2, with 11 bases in between. Per germline, CDR1 KGHSH and CDR2 LQKENI. TCRdb's table, derived via immunoSEQ multiplex PCR, lists solely in-frame clones and lacks some. The sample carries some 7,000 clones, 70% to 85% recorded once. The V gene is TRBV18, the J gene TRBJ2-2; the D gene is possibly TRBD1 (6 bases). The TCR originated in a human donor with high-grade serous ovarian cancer. The sequenced sample was tumor tissue. CDR3 nucleotide sequence: TGTGCCAGCTCACGACCGGGACATAACACCGGGGAGCTGTTTTTT. Encoded protein: CASSRPGHNTGELFF.